The entry that follows covers one TCR beta chain sequence. Original methodology: Estimation of nucleated cell counts relied on the amplification of reference gene primers. The protocol was immunoSEQ multiplex PCR, while the TCRdb copy is restricted to in-frame clones and leaves out a portion. V and J calls plus clone size are reproduced from that table; the DNA served to infer D and trimming. The repertoire consists of some 270,000 clones, with 70% to 90% occurring once and the leading ten covering 4% to 4.5%. The sample belongs to a study of blood T cell repertoires in COVID-19. On the study more broadly: Researchers got acute and convalescent COVID-19 samples from the United States, Italy and Spain.

Cohort allocation depended upon clinical history that participants reported. The study counted Cohort 3 donors as recovered given two negative PCRs, clearance, or symptom resolution. Sequencing used PBMCs or T cells enriched from blood (not recorded which). The origin of this receptor is a young woman who had recovered from COVID-19.

The CDR3 loop reads CASSYLGQGGKKTQYF. The CDR3 DNA reads as TGTGCCAGCAGTTACCTTGGACAGGGGGGCAAGAAGACCCAGTACTTC. The chain links TRBV5-5 to TRBJ2-5, with 10 positions matching TRBD1. The J segment lost 6 bases and the V segment lost 5 bases, leaving 13 bases of the junction unmatched. Per the germline V gene, CDR1 is SGHKS and CDR2 is YYEKEE (reference sequence). This CDR3 has 16 amino acids.